This T cell receptor beta chain originates from a study of long-term antiretroviral therapy in people with HIV. Runs used v3.0 of the immunoSEQ assay and were done at survey level. Clones were sequenced by immunoSEQ multiplex PCR, and TCRdb holds only the in-frame ones, with some missing. This sample has about 20,000 clones; 76% occur once, and the top ten carry 8% to 10%. The J segment lost 0 bases and the V segment lost 6 bases, leaving 15 bases of the junction unmatched. CDR1 is MDHEN, CDR2 SYDVKM, per germline. There are 18 residues in the CDR3. The clonotype was recovered from a man aged 18 to 29 with HIV. J is TRBJ2-3 and V is TRBV28; the match to TRBD2 covers 7 bases. The sequencing here drew on unsorted PBMCs, taken 0.5 years before starting antiretroviral therapy. The CDR3 loop is CASSPPQAGRISTDTQYF. For the CDR3, the DNA is TGTGCCAGCAGCCCCCCACAAGCGGGGCGAATTAGCACAGATACGCAGTATTTT. Filled out from reference TRBV28 and TRBJ2-3, the complete variable domain reads DVKVTQSSRYLVKRTGEKVFLECVQDMDHENMFWYRQDPGLGLRLIYFSYDVKMKEKGDIPEGYSVSREKKERFSLILESASTNQTSMYLCASSPPQAGRISTDTQYFGPGTRLTVL.